This paragraph reports one T cell receptor beta chain. These data belong to a study of T cell clones after liver transplantation. Study at large: Samples came pre-transplant, pre-randomization before withdrawal, and post-randomization after withdrawal ended.

Profiling relied on immunoSEQ multiplex PCR, and the TCRdb table lists in-frame clones only, not all of them. Here the sample spans over 90,000 clones, about 80% being singletons. This CDR3 has 14 residues. V gave up 11 bases and J gave up 4 bases; unmatched junction bases: 7. Per germline, CDR1 LNHNV and CDR2 YYDKDF (reference sequence). Unstimulated PBMCs were sorted into CD3+CD4+ and CD3+CD8+ populations. This TCR came from a human patient who received a liver transplant. Some T cells could come from the graft donor. This specimen consisted of CD4+ T cells from blood, obtained approximately 50 months after liver transplant. This chain joins TRBV15 and TRBJ2-3; 12 nucleotides align to TRBD1. CDR3 residues: CAVSGTGGADTQYF. The CDR3 bases are TGTGCCGTGTCGGGGACAGGGGGCGCAGATACGCAGTATTTT.